These 2 T cell receptor beta chains were all obtained from the same sample, sequenced in a study of radiotherapy plus CTLA-4 blockade in lung cancer. TCRdb keeps only in-frame clones here, not all; method: immunoSEQ multiplex PCR. The sample gives around 99,000 clones, 80% to 90% of which show up once; 4% to 6% is in the top ten. The sequencing used peripheral blood, collected from a patient treated with radiotherapy plus ipilimumab. The receptors here all came from a human donor with non-small cell lung cancer that progressed on radiotherapy plus ipilimumab.

This chain links TRBV6-1 with TRBJ2-7, with TRBD1 matching over 7 bases. CDR3 length: 15 amino acids. J lost 4 bases, V lost 0 bases, and 6 bases had no gene match. CDR1 MNHNS and CDR2 SASEGT come from the germline V gene. In nucleotides, the CDR3 is TGTGCCAGCAGTGAAGCTTCCGGGACAGTTTACGAGCAGTACTTC. Protein: CASSEASGTVYEQYF.

The chain carries TRBV9 and TRBJ2-3; no clear D. The CDR3 runs 12 residues. V lost 0 bases to trimming and J lost 5 bases, with 4 bases between them. Germline V gene data show CDR1 as SGDLS and CDR2 as YYNGEE. The CDR3 nucleotides are TGTGCCAGCAGCGTAGCGGGAGATACGCAGTATTTT. It translates to CASSVAGDTQYF.